The 3 T cell receptor beta chains reported below all come from one sample, sequenced in a study of blood T cell repertoires in COVID-19. Measured with immunoSEQ multiplex PCR; TCRdb has only the in-frame clones, and not every one. Of 200,000 to 300,000 clones in the sample, 83% were seen once. The sequencing sample was made of PBMCs or T cells enriched from blood (not recorded which). The receptor source for this set is a woman in her 40s who had been exposed to COVID-19.

The CDR3 sequence is CASSPRQGAVGGYTF. The CDR3 region has the DNA TGTGCCAGCAGTCCCCGCCAGGGGGCGGTTGGAGGCTACACCTTC. V and J are TRBV6-5 and TRBJ1-2; 8 bases match TRBD1. Germline CDR1 and CDR2: MNHEY and SVGAGI. Trimming at V came to 5 bases and at J to 8 bases, leaving 13 bases not matched to a gene. CDR3 length: 15 amino acids.

The chain is built from TRBV5-1 and TRBJ1-4; 9 nucleotides line up with TRBD1. Per the germline V gene, CDR1 is SGHRS and CDR2 is YFSETQ. The V segment lost 4 bases and the J segment 0 bases; nucleotides outside the gene matches: 4. CDR3 length: 16 residues. CDR3 nucleotide sequence: TGCGCCAGCAGCGGGACAGGGTCGCCAACTAATGAAAAACTGTTTTTT. It codes for CASSGTGSPTNEKLFF.

This chain uses TRBV7-8 with TRBJ1-2; TRBD1 matches at 10 bases. The CDR3 is 15 residues long. Germline CDR1 is SGHVS and CDR2 is FQNEAQ. V lost 5 bases and J lost 4; bases outside the gene matches: 7. CDR3 coding DNA: TGTGCCAGCAGCGCAAGACAGGGGGCGGCCTATGGCTACACCTTC. Translating it yields CASSARQGAAYGYTF.